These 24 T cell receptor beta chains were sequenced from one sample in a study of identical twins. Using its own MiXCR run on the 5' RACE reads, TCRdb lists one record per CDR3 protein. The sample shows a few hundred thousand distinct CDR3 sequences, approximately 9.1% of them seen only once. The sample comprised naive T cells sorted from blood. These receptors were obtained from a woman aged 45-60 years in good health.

CDR3 amino acids: CASSYPSGSEGSTGELFF. The CDR3 DNA sequence: TGTGCCAGCAGTTACCCTAGCGGGAGTGAGGGATCAACCGGGGAGCTGTTTTTT. This sequence joins TRBV6-5 and TRBJ2-2; TRBD2 aligns across 10 bases. The CDR3 extends over 18 amino acids. With 2 bases clipped from V and 5 bases from J, the junction kept 11 bases outside the gene matches. Germline loops: CDR1 MNHEY, CDR2 SVGAGI.

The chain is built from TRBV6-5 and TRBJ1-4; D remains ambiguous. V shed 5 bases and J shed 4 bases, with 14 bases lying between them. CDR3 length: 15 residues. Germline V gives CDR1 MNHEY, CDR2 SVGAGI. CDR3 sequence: CASSPSGPDNEKLFF. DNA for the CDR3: TGTGCCAGCAGTCCCTCCGGACCCGATAATGAAAAACTGTTTTTT.

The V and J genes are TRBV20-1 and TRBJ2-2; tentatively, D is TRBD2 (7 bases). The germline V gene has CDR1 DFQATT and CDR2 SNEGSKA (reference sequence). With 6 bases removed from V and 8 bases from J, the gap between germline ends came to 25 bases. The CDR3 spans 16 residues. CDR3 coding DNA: TGCAGTGCCCCGTTCGGGGGGCGGGCTGAGTCGGGGGAGCTGTTTTTT. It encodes CSAPFGGRAESGELFF.

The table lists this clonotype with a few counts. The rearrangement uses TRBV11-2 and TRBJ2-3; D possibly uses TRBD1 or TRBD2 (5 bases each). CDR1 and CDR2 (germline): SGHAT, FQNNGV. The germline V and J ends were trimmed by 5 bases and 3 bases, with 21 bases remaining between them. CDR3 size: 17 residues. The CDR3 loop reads CASSRPYFRGETDTQYF. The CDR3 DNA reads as TGTGCCAGCAGCCGACCTTATTTTAGGGGAGAAACAGATACGCAGTATTTT.

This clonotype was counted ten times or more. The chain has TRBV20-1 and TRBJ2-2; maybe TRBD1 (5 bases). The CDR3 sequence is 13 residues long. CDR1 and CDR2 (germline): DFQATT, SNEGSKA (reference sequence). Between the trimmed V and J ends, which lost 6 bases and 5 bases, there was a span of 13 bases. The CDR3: CSAPGRWTGELFF. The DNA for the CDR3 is TGCAGTGCGCCAGGGCGATGGACCGGGGAGCTGTTTTTT.

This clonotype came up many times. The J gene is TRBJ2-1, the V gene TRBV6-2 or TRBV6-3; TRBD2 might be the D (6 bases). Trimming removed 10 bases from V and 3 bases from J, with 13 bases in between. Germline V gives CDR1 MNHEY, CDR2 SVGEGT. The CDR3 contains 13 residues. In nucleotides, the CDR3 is TGTGCCACCTCGGGAGCCGTCTACAATGAGCAGTTCTTC. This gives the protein CATSGAVYNEQFF.

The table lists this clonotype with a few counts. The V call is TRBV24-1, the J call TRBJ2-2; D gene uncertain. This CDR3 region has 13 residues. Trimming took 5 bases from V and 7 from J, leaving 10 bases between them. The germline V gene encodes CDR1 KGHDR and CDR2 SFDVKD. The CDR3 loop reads CATSARGFGELFF. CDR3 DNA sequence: TGTGCCACCAGTGCAAGAGGTTTCGGGGAGCTGTTTTTT.

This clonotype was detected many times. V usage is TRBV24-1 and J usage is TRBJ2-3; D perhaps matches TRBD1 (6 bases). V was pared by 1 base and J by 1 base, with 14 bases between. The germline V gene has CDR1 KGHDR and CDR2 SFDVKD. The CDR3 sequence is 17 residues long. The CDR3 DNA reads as TGTGCCACCAGTGATTTCACAGGGAATAGGGGCACAGATACGCAGTATTTT. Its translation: CATSDFTGNRGTDTQYF.

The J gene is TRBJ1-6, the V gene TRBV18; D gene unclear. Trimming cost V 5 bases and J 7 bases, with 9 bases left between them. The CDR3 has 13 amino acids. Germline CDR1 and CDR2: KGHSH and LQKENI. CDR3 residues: CASSWESNSPLHF. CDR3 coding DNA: TGTGCCAGCTCATGGGAATCCAATTCACCCCTCCACTTT.

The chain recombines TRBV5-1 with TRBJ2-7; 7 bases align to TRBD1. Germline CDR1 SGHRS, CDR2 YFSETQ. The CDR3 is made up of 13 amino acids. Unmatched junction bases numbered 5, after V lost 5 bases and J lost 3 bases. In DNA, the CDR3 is TGCGCCAGCAGAGGGGGCGGATACTACGAGCAGTACTTC. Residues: CASRGGGYYEQYF.

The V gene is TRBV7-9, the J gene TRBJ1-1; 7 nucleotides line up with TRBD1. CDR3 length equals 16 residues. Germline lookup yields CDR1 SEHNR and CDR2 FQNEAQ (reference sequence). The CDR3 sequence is CYYGPKSGGLNTEAFF. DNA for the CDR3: TGTTATTACGGTCCCAAGTCAGGGGGTCTGAACACTGAAGCTTTCTTT.

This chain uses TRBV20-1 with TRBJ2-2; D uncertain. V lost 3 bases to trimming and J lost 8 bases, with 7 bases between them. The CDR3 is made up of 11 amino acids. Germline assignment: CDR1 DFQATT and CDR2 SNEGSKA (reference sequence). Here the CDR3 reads CSARRRGELFF. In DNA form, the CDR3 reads TGCAGTGCTAGGCGGCGAGGGGAGCTGTTTTTT.

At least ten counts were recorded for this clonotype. CDR3 region: CSARAGQGEAFF. CDR3 in DNA: TGCAGTGCTAGAGCTGGACAGGGTGAAGCTTTCTTT. V gene TRBV20-1 combines with J gene TRBJ1-1, with 8 nucleotides matching TRBD1. Germline CDR1 DFQATT, CDR2 SNEGSKA (reference sequence). V lost 1 base and J lost 7; bases outside the gene matches: 2. The CDR3 loop spans 12 amino acids.

The CDR3 loop reads CASSSHEGGPGNEQFF. DNA for the CDR3: TGTGCCAGCAGCTCTCACGAGGGGGGCCCGGGCAATGAGCAGTTCTTC. The chain has TRBV11-2 and TRBJ2-1; D possibly matches TRBD1 or TRBD2 (6 bases each). The CDR3 has 16 amino acids. Trimming took 4 bases from V and 6 from J, leaving 19 bases between them. Germline CDR1 and CDR2: SGHAT and FQNNGV.

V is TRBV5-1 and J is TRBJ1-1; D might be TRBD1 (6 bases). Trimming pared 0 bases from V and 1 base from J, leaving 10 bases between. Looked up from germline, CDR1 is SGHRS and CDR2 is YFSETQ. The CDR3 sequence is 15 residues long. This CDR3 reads CASSLGTVENTEAFF. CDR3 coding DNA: TGCGCCAGCAGCTTGGGGACAGTGGAGAACACTGAAGCTTTCTTT. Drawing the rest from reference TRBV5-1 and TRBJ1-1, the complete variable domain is KAGVTQTPRYLIKTRGQQVTLSCSPISGHRSVSWYQQTPGQGLQFLFEYFSETQRNKGNFPGRFSGRQFSNSRSEMNVSTLELGDSALYLCASSLGTVENTEAFFGQGTRLTVV.

This chain's CDR3 is CSARVAVDEQFF. The CDR3 DNA reads TGCAGCGCTAGGGTCGCGGTGGATGAGCAGTTCTTC. This chain links TRBV29-1 with TRBJ2-1; no definite D call. Trimming took off 7 bases at V and 8 bases at J, with 15 bases between the two ends. This CDR3 comprises 12 residues. CDR1 is SQVTM, CDR2 ANQGSEA, per germline.

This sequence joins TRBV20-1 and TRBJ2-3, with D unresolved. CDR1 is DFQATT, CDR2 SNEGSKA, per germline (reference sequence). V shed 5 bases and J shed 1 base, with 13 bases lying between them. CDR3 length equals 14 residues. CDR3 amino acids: CSAPHGARTDTQYF. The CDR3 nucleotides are TGCAGTGCTCCGCACGGCGCCCGCACAGATACGCAGTATTTT.

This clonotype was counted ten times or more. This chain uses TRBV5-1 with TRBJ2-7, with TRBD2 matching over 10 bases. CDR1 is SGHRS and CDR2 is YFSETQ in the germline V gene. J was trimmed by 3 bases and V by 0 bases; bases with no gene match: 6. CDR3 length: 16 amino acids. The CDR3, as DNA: TGCGCCAGCAGCTTGGGTGTGCGGACTAGCGGCTACGAGCAGTACTTC. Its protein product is CASSLGVRTSGYEQYF.

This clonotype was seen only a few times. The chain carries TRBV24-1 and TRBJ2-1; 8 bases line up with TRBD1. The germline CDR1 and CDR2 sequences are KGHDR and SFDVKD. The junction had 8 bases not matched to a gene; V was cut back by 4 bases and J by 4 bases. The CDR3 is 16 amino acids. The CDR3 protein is CATSESDRGPYNEQFF. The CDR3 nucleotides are TGTGCCACCAGTGAGAGCGACAGGGGTCCGTACAATGAGCAGTTCTTC.

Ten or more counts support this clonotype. The CDR3 protein is CASSPHRTGGFGNTEAFF. In DNA form, the CDR3 reads TGTGCCAGCAGTCCTCATCGGACAGGGGGTTTTGGGAACACTGAAGCTTTCTTT. This chain connects TRBV12-3 or TRBV12-4 to TRBJ1-1, with 10 nucleotides matching TRBD1. V lost 5 bases, J lost 1 base, and 13 bases stayed unmatched. The CDR3 is 18 amino acids.

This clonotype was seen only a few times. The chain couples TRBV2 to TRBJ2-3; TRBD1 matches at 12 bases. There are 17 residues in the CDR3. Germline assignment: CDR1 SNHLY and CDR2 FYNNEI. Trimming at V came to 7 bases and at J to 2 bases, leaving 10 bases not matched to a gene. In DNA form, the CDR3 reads TGTGCCAGCATTCAGGGACAGGGGGCCCTCCTCACAGATACGCAGTATTTT. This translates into CASIQGQGALLTDTQYF.

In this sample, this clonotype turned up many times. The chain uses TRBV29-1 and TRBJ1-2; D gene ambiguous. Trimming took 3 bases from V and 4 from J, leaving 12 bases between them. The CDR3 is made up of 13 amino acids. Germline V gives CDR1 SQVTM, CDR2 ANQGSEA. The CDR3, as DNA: TGCAGCGTTGACGACGGACGGAGCTATGGCTACACCTTC. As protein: CSVDDGRSYGYTF.

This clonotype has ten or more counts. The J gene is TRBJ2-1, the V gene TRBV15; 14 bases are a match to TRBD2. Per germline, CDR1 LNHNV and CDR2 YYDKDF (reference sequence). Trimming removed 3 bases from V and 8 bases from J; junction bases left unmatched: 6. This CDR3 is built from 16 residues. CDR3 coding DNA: TGTGCCACCAGCAGCCGACTAGCGGGAGGGCCTGATGAGCAGTTCTTC. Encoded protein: CATSSRLAGGPDEQFF.

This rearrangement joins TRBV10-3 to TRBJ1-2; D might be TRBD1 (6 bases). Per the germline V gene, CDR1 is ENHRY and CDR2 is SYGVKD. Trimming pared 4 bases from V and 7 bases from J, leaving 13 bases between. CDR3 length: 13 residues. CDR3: CAISADSFGGYTF. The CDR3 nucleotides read TGTGCCATCAGTGCGGACAGCTTTGGTGGCTACACCTTC.